The 27 T cell receptor beta chains listed next were all sequenced from one sample in a study of CD8 T cells in Susac syndrome. Random hexamers primed reverse transcription of about 0.45 to 1 ug RNA. TCRdb reprocessed the immunoSEQ multiplex PCR reads via MiXCR and lists one record per CDR3 protein. In the table there are 70,000 to 85,000 distinct CDR3 sequences, approximately 96% of which are singletons. Source material: CD8+ T cells from PBMCs. These receptors were collected from a human donor with Susac syndrome.

The CDR3 sequence is CASSYGAEQFF. In DNA form, the CDR3 reads TGTGCCAGCAGTTACGGGGCTGAGCAGTTCTTC. This chain uses TRBV6-5 with TRBJ2-1, with D tentatively TRBD1 (5 bases). Germline-derived CDR1 and CDR2 are MNHEY and SVGAGI. The V end lost 2 bases, the J end lost 9 bases, and 5 bases lay between the germline ends. CDR3 length: 11 amino acids.

This sequence joins TRBV20-1 and TRBJ2-1; 11 nucleotides line up with TRBD2. Per germline, CDR1 DFQATT and CDR2 SNEGSKA (reference sequence). CDR3 length equals 14 residues. J was trimmed by 4 bases and V by 6 bases; bases with no gene match: 5. This CDR3 reads CSAPGLADYNEQFF. CDR3 nucleotides: TGCAGTGCCCCGGGACTAGCGGATTACAATGAGCAGTTCTTC.

The CDR3 protein is CASSFTGSRDTQYF. CDR3 DNA sequence: TGTGCCAGCAGTTTTACAGGGTCGCGGGATACGCAGTATTTT. The chain recombines TRBV28 with TRBJ2-3; TRBD1 might be the D (6 bases). This CDR3 comprises 14 residues. The germline V and J ends were trimmed by 3 bases and 6 bases, with 13 bases remaining between them. Germline CDR1 reads MDHEN; CDR2 reads SYDVKM.

The chain employs TRBV20-1 and TRBJ2-7; D uncertain. The CDR3 covers 14 residues. CDR1 and CDR2 (germline): DFQATT, SNEGSKA (reference sequence). Trimming removed 0 bases from V and 2 bases from J, with 11 bases in between. The CDR3 loop reads CSARDSEFAYEQYF. The CDR3 DNA follows: TGCAGTGCTAGAGATTCGGAATTTGCCTACGAGCAGTACTTC.

The V gene is TRBV7-8, the J gene TRBJ2-3; D might be TRBD1 (6 bases). Germline-derived CDR1 and CDR2 are SGHVS and FQNEAQ. V was trimmed by 6 bases and J by 5 bases, leaving 24 bases between them. This CDR3 spans 17 amino acids. The CDR3 DNA is TGTGCCAGCAGTTTCTTCGCAGGGGCCTTGATACGAGATACGCAGTATTTT. It specifies CASSFFAGALIRDTQYF.

This chain joins TRBV14 and TRBJ2-1; 9 nucleotides line up with TRBD2. The CDR3 has 17 amino acids. Per germline, CDR1 SGHDN and CDR2 FVKESK. Unmatched junction bases numbered 10, after V lost 5 bases and J lost 2 bases. CDR3 nucleotides: TGTGCCAGCAGCACACAAGCTCTAGCGGGGCCCTACAATGAGCAGTTCTTC. As protein: CASSTQALAGPYNEQFF.

The chain combines TRBV14 with TRBJ2-5; 8 bases match TRBD2. Trimming removed 4 bases from V and 2 bases from J; junction bases left unmatched: 9. The CDR3 is made up of 16 amino acids. Germline assignment: CDR1 SGHDN and CDR2 FVKESK. Here the CDR3 DNA reads TGTGCCAGCAGCCTACTTGAGACTAGCGAGCAAGAGACCCAGTACTTC. Protein: CASSLLETSEQETQYF.

This chain joins TRBV4-3 and TRBJ1-1; D gene uncertain. This CDR3 comprises 16 residues. V shed 0 bases and J shed 0 bases, with 11 bases lying between them. CDR1 is LGHNA and CDR2 is YSLEER in the germline V gene. The CDR3 DNA is TGCGCCAGCAGCCAAGATCTTATTCAGGTGAACACTGAAGCTTTCTTT. Its protein is CASSQDLIQVNTEAFF.

The chain uses TRBV24-1 and TRBJ2-1; the D is unclear. This CDR3 contains 13 residues. CDR1 KGHDR and CDR2 SFDVKD come from the germline V gene. Trimming pared 0 bases from V and 5 bases from J, leaving 4 bases between. The CDR3 protein is CATSDLTDNEQFF. DNA of the CDR3: TGTGCCACCAGTGATTTGACAGACAATGAGCAGTTCTTC.

This sequence joins TRBV20-1 and TRBJ1-1, with D possibly being TRBD1 (6 bases). CDR3 size: 11 residues. The V gene lost 6 bases and the J gene lost 7 bases, with 12 bases spanning the gap. Looked up from germline, CDR1 is DFQATT and CDR2 is SNEGSKA (reference sequence). CDR3 nucleotide sequence: TGCAGTGCCGGGGACACTTATGAAGCTTTCTTT. Protein: CSAGDTYEAFF.

J is TRBJ2-1 and V is TRBV20-1; D gene uncertain. The ends were cut back, 3 bases at V and 7 bases at J, with 7 bases in the middle. CDR3 length: 11 amino acids. In germline, CDR1 is DFQATT, CDR2 SNEGSKA (reference sequence). The CDR3, as DNA: TGCAGTGCTAGTATGGAAAATGAGCAGTTCTTC. Residues: CSASMENEQFF.

This rearrangement joins TRBV2 to TRBJ2-4; 10 nucleotides align to TRBD1. The CDR3 loop spans 19 amino acids. Per the germline V gene, CDR1 is SNHLY and CDR2 is FYNNEI. The junction had 11 bases not matched to a gene; V was cut back by 3 bases and J by 0 bases. CDR3 loop: CASSDVDRGFSVAKNIQYF. The CDR3 DNA sequence: TGTGCCAGCAGTGACGTGGACAGGGGGTTTTCGGTAGCCAAAAACATTCAGTACTTC.

V gene TRBV11-1 combines with J gene TRBJ2-7, with 7 bases matching TRBD1. V trimming: 0 bases; J trimming: 3 bases; junction bases outside the gene matches: 8. The CDR3 has 16 residues. Germline loops: CDR1 SGHAT, CDR2 FQDESV (reference sequence). The CDR3 sequence: CASSLAADRVGYEQYF. The CDR3 DNA reads as TGTGCCAGCAGCTTAGCGGCTGACAGGGTAGGCTACGAGCAGTACTTC. The whole variable domain, filled in from reference TRBV11-1 and TRBJ2-7, reads EAEVAQSPRYKITEKSQAVAFWCDPISGHATLYWYRQILGQGPELLVQFQDESVVDDSQLPKDRFSAERLKGVDSTLKIQPAELGDSAMYLCASSLAADRVGYEQYFGPGTRLTVT.

J is TRBJ2-7 and V is TRBV12-3 or TRBV12-4; 7 bases are shared with TRBD2. V trimming: 6 bases; J trimming: 4 bases; junction bases outside the gene matches: 9. CDR3 length: 14 amino acids. CDR3 residues: CASSLGGGEYEQYF. In DNA form, the CDR3 reads TGTGCCAGCAGCCTCGGTGGGGGGGAGTACGAGCAGTACTTC.

The V gene is TRBV5-1, the J gene TRBJ2-7; D remains unclear. The V end lost 0 bases, the J end lost 2 bases, and 6 bases lay between the germline ends. The V gene's germline CDR1 is SGHRS and CDR2 YFSETQ. This CDR3 contains 13 residues. The CDR3 loop reads CASSLGSAYEQYF. CDR3 bases: TGCGCCAGCAGCTTGGGGAGTGCCTACGAGCAGTACTTC.

V usage is TRBV29-1 and J usage is TRBJ2-7; 9 nucleotides agree with TRBD2. The CDR3 runs to 13 residues. V gave up 4 bases and J gave up 4 bases; unmatched junction bases: 5. Germline assignment: CDR1 SQVTM and CDR2 ANQGSEA. In DNA form, the CDR3 reads TGCAGCGTTGGTCCAGCGGGAGGATACGAGCAGTACTTC. Protein sequence: CSVGPAGGYEQYF.

As concerns this clonotype: One end of the junction is discordant with germline, which a read error may explain. This chain uses TRBV5-6 with TRBJ2-1; 7 nucleotides agree with TRBD1. This CDR3 contains 11 residues. Germline V lookup: CDR1 SGHDT, CDR2 YYEEEE. CDR3 in DNA: TGTGCCAGCAGCTCGGACAGGATGCTCTCCTTC. It translates to CASSSDRMLSF.

This rearrangement joins TRBV29-1 to TRBJ2-7, with a weak D call TRBD2 (6 bases). With 2 bases removed from V and 4 bases from J, the gap between germline ends came to 21 bases. There are 16 residues in the CDR3. From germline, CDR1 is SQVTM and CDR2 ANQGSEA. The CDR3 DNA is TGCAGCGTTGAATTGGCTGATGTGGGACTCGAGTACGAGCAGTACTTC. It yields the protein CSVELADVGLEYEQYF.

V usage is TRBV28 and J usage is TRBJ2-1, with TRBD2 as a possible D gene (6 bases). V lost 5 bases and J 5 bases, leaving 10 bases between the germline ends. Germline CDR1 reads MDHEN; CDR2 reads SYDVKM. This CDR3 region has 13 residues. CDR3 sequence: CASSEGLNNEQFF. CDR3 in DNA: TGTGCCAGCAGTGAGGGACTTAACAATGAGCAGTTCTTC.

The rearrangement links TRBV5-4 to TRBJ1-1; D is undetermined. Per germline, CDR1 SGHNT and CDR2 YYREEE (reference sequence). Trimming cost V 4 bases and J 3 bases, with 10 bases left between them. This CDR3 has 13 amino acids. The CDR3 protein is CASSKQTHTEAFF. The CDR3 DNA is TGTGCCAGCAGCAAACAGACGCACACTGAAGCTTTCTTT.

V gene TRBV5-1 combines with J gene TRBJ2-1; a possible D gene is TRBD2 (7 bases). Germline CDR1 is SGHRS and CDR2 is YFSETQ. The CDR3 has 15 amino acids. Trimming removed 5 bases from V and 0 bases from J, with 12 bases in between. In DNA, the CDR3 is TGCGCCAGCAGTCTAGCGGACAGCTCCTACAATGAGCAGTTCTTC. The encoded protein is CASSLADSSYNEQFF. Full variable domain (remainder filled in from reference TRBV5-1 and TRBJ2-1): KAGVTQTPRYLIKTRGQQVTLSCSPISGHRSVSWYQQTPGQGLQFLFEYFSETQRNKGNFPGRFSGRQFSNSRSEMNVSTLELGDSALYLCASSLADSSYNEQFFGPGTRLTVL.

The table lists this clonotype with a count of one. This rearrangement joins TRBV11-2 to TRBJ1-5; TRBD1 is a possible D gene (5 bases). Germline CDR1 reads SGHAT; CDR2 reads FQNNGV. The V and J ends lost 3 bases and 7 bases respectively, with 16 bases between them. The CDR3 consists of 15 residues. The CDR3 DNA sequence: TGTGCCAGCAGCTTGGGGCAGGGAGGAAGGCAGCCCCAGCATTTT. Translation gives CASSLGQGGRQPQHF.

This chain links TRBV11-2 with TRBJ2-3, with 7 bases aligning to TRBD1. V shed 6 bases and J 1 base; nucleotides not matched to a gene: 7. The germline CDR1 and CDR2 sequences are SGHAT and FQNNGV. This CDR3 comprises 15 residues. Written as DNA, the CDR3 is TGTGCCAGCAGGCGTCGACAGGGAGGCACAGATACGCAGTATTTT. Amino acid sequence: CASRRRQGGTDTQYF. The full variable domain, rest sourced from reference TRBV11-2 and TRBJ2-3, is EAGVAQSPRYKIIEKRQSVAFWCNPISGHATLYWYQQILGQGPKLLIQFQNNGVVDDSQLPKDRFSAERLKGVDSTLKIQPAKLEDSAVYLCASRRRQGGTDTQYFGPGTRLTVL.

J is TRBJ2-3 and V is TRBV30, with TRBD2 identical over 9 bases. Germline trimming cut 4 bases from V and 2 bases from J; bases unmatched to any gene: 7. Germline CDR1 is GTSNPN and CDR2 is SVGIG (reference sequence). The CDR3 is made up of 15 amino acids. The CDR3 is CAWTRSSGNTDTQYF. The CDR3 coding sequence is TGTGCCTGGACCCGATCTAGCGGGAACACAGATACGCAGTATTTT.

This clonotype was counted a few times. This sequence joins TRBV2 and TRBJ2-3; D is ambiguous. CDR3 length: 14 residues. In germline, CDR1 is SNHLY, CDR2 FYNNEI. V was shortened by 8 bases and J by 0 bases, with 12 bases between the two germline ends. This chain's CDR3 is CASEIPTSTDTQYF. CDR3 DNA: TGTGCCAGCGAGATACCTACTAGCACAGATACGCAGTATTTT.

The chain links TRBV4-3 to TRBJ1-5; D is possibly TRBD1 (5 bases). Trimming cost V 1 base and J 3 bases, with 10 bases left between them. The CDR3 is made up of 15 amino acids. The V gene's germline CDR1 is LGHNA and CDR2 YSLEER. The CDR3 sequence is CASSQVGVHNQPQHF. The CDR3 nucleotides read TGCGCCAGCAGCCAAGTAGGGGTTCACAATCAGCCCCAGCATTTT.

V gene TRBV27 combines with J gene TRBJ1-6; 9 nucleotides agree with TRBD1. Germline V gives CDR1 MNHEY, CDR2 SMNVEV (reference sequence). The CDR3 is 14 residues long. The V and J ends lost 5 bases and 7 bases, in that order; junction bases with no gene match: 3. The CDR3 sequence: CASSPQGANSPLHF. CDR3 DNA: TGTGCCAGCAGTCCACAGGGGGCAAATTCACCCCTCCACTTT.